One and the same sample provided the 9 T cell receptor beta chains below, sequenced in a study of shared clonotypes between healthy human individuals. The table came from immunoSEQ multiplex PCR; TCRdb's copy has only in-frame clones and leaves some out. Among roughly 320,000 clones listed, around nine tenths were seen once. Sequencing was carried out using memory CD8+ T cells sorted from blood. The subset is: CD45RO+ cells pooled with CCR7-negative TemRA cells. These receptors came from a man aged 18 to 29 in good health.

The chain employs TRBV11-3 and TRBJ2-2; the D gene is possibly TRBD1 (6 bases). This CDR3 is built from 14 residues. Trimming cost V 5 bases and J 1 base, with 8 bases left between them. Germline CDR1 is SGHNT and CDR2 is YENEEA. The CDR3 DNA reads TGTGCCAGCAGCCCGACAGGGAACACCGGGGAGCTGTTTTTT. The encoded protein is CASSPTGNTGELFF. The full variable domain, rest sourced from reference TRBV11-3 and TRBJ2-2, is EAGVVQSPRYKIIEKKQPVAFWCNPISGHNTLYWYLQNLGQGPELLIRYENEEAVDDSQLPKDRFSAERLKGVDSTLKIQPAELGDSAVYLCASSPTGNTGELFFGEGSRLTVL.

The chain recombines TRBV4-1 with TRBJ2-7, with D perhaps TRBD2 (5 bases). The CDR3 sequence is 15 residues long. The germline gives CDR1 MGHRA, CDR2 YSYEKL. Trimming took off 3 bases at V and 0 bases at J, with 12 bases between the two ends. CDR3 in DNA: TGCGCCAGCAGCCAGAGGGTGTCGAGCTCCTACGAGCAGTACTTC. It specifies CASSQRVSSSYEQYF.

This clone appeared many times. Different DNA sequences within this sample yield the same CDR3. V and J are TRBV28 and TRBJ1-3, with D unclear. With 3 bases removed from V and 0 bases from J, the gap between germline ends came to 12 bases. Germline assignment: CDR1 MDHEN and CDR2 SYDVKM. The length of the CDR3 is 16 residues. The CDR3 sequence: CASSFRWSGSGNTIYF. The CDR3 coding sequence is TGTGCCAGCAGTTTTAGGTGGTCTGGCTCTGGAAACACCATATATTTT.

V gene TRBV5-4 combines with J gene TRBJ2-5, with 7 positions matching TRBD1. The germline V gene has CDR1 SGHNT and CDR2 YYREEE (reference sequence). The V gene end was trimmed by 3 bases and the J gene end by 1 base; junction bases not matched to a gene: 0. This CDR3 spans 13 amino acids. The CDR3 sequence: CASSWDSQETQYF. CDR3 nucleotides: TGTGCCAGCAGCTGGGACAGCCAAGAGACCCAGTACTTC.

This rearrangement joins TRBV10-3 to TRBJ2-7, with D perhaps assigned TRBD1 or TRBD2 (5 bases each). This CDR3 has 12 amino acids. Trimming left V 10 bases short and J 2 bases short, with 12 bases between. CDR1 ENHRY and CDR2 SYGVKD come from the germline V gene. Written as DNA, the CDR3 is TGTGCCAACTGGGACGGCACCTACGAGCAGTACTTC. This sequence encodes CANWDGTYEQYF.

This clone has more than one count but fewer than ten. The chain is built from TRBV4-1 and TRBJ2-1; TRBD2 aligns across 7 bases. The ends lost 3 bases at V and 0 bases at J; junction bases unmatched: 17. The CDR3 is 20 residues long. Germline V gives CDR1 MGHRA, CDR2 YSYEKL. The CDR3 here is CASSHVAPDPSGYSYNEQFF. DNA for the CDR3: TGCGCCAGCAGCCATGTAGCCCCGGACCCTAGCGGCTACTCCTACAATGAGCAGTTCTTC.

The rearrangement links TRBV4-3 to TRBJ2-7, with D hard to call. Germline CDR1 is LGHNA and CDR2 is YSLEER. The CDR3 is 15 amino acids. V was pared by 3 bases and J by 1 base, with 13 bases between. CDR3 amino acids: CASSQAHLPSYEQYF. CDR3 DNA: TGCGCCAGCAGCCAGGCCCACCTACCTTCCTACGAGCAGTACTTC.

This clone was counted between two and nine times. Additional DNA sequences in this sample encode the identical CDR3. The rearrangement uses TRBV9 and TRBJ2-4; 7 positions agree with TRBD1. The CDR3 runs to 13 residues. With V trimmed by 2 bases and J by 8 bases, 4 bases remained unmatched. CDR1 is SGDLS, CDR2 YYNGEE, per germline. The CDR3 DNA follows: TGTGCCAGCAGCGTGGCAGGGGGAGACATTCAGTACTTC. Translating it yields CASSVAGGDIQYF.

This clone was found many times. Other DNA sequences in this specimen translate into the identical CDR3. The chain is built from TRBV5-6 and TRBJ1-2, with 7 bases lining up with TRBD1. The V gene end was trimmed by 4 bases and the J gene end by 5 bases; junction bases not matched to a gene: 5. CDR1 and CDR2 (germline): SGHDT, YYEEEE. The CDR3 extends over 13 amino acids. The chain's CDR3 is CASSLGTAYGYTF. The DNA for the CDR3 is TGTGCCAGCAGCCTAGGGACAGCGTATGGCTACACCTTC.